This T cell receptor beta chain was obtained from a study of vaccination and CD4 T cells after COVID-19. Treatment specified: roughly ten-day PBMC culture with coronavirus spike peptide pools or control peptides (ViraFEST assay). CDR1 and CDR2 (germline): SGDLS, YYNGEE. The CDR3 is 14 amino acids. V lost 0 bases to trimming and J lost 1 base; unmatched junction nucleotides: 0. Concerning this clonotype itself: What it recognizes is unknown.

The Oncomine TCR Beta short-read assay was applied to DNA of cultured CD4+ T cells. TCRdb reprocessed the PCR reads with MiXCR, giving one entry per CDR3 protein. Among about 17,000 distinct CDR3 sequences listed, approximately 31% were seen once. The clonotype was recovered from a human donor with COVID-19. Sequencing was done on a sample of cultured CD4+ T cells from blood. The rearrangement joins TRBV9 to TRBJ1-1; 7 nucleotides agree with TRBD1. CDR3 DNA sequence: TGTGCCAGCAGCGTAGGGGACAGGAACACTGAAGCTTTCTTT. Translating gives CASSVGDRNTEAFF.